This TCR beta chain was identified during a study of tumor T cells in aggressive B-cell lymphoma. This CDR3 region has 16 residues. CDR1 is SEHNR, CDR2 FQNEAQ, per germline (reference sequence). V was pared by 6 bases and J by 0 bases, with 7 bases of the junction left unmatched. Assay used: immunoSEQ multiplex PCR; TCRdb lists only in-frame clones, some missing. This sample has 9,000 to 13,000 clones, with approximately 91% found just once. The sequence derives from an adult with diffuse large B cell lymphoma. The sample was tumor tissue. This chain connects TRBV7-9 to TRBJ2-2, with 7 bases matching TRBD1. The CDR3 nucleotides are TGTGCCAGCAGATCCTCCGGGACAGCGAACACCGGGGAGCTGTTTTTT. Residues: CASRSSGTANTGELFF.